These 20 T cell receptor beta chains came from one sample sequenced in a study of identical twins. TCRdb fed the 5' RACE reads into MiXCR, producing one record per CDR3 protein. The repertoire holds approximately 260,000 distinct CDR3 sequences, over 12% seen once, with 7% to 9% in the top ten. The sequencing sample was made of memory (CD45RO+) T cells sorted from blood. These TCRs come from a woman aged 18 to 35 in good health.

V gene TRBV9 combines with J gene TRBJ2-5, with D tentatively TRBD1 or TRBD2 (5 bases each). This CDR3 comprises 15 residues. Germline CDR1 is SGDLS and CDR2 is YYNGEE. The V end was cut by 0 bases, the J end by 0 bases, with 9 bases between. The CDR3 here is CASSVEGRDQETQYF. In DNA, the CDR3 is TGTGCCAGCAGCGTAGAGGGACGAGACCAAGAGACCCAGTACTTC.

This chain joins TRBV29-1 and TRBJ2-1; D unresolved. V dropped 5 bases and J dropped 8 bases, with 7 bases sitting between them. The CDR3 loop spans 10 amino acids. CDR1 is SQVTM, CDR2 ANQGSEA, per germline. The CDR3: CSVQQYEQFF. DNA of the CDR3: TGCAGCGTTCAACAATATGAGCAGTTCTTC.

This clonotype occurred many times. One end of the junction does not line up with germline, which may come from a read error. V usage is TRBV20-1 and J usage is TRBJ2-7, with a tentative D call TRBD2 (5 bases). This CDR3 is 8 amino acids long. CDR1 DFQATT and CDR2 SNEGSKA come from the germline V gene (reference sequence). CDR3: CRGSFADF. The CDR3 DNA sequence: TGCAGAGGGAGCTTCGCAGACTTC.

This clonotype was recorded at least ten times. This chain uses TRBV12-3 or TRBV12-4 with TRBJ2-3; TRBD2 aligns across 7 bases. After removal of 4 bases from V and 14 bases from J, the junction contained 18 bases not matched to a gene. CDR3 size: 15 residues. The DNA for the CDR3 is TGTGCCAGCAGTTCCTGGTACCCCCGGGACTACTCCCTGTATTTT. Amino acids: CASSSWYPRDYSLYF.

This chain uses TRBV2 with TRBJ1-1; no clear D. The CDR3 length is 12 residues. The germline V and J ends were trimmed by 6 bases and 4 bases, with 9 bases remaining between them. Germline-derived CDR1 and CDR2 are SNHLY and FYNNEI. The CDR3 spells CASRLWGTEAFF. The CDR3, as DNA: TGTGCCAGCAGACTTTGGGGCACTGAAGCTTTCTTT.

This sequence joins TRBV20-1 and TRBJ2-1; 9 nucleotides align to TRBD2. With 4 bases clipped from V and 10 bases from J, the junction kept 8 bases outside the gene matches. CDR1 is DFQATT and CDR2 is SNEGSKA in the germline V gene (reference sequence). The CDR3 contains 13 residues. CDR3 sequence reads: CSATASGTPEQFF. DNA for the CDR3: TGCAGTGCTACGGCTAGCGGGACCCCAGAGCAGTTCTTC.

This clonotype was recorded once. CDR3 nucleotides: TGTGCCAGCAGCCCCGCCCTAGCGGGGATCACAGATACGCAGTATTTT. Protein: CASSPALAGITDTQYF. This chain links TRBV7-3 with TRBJ2-3, with 9 bases aligning to TRBD2. This CDR3 is built from 16 residues. Germline loops: CDR1 SGHTA, CDR2 FQGTGA. V was clipped by 5 bases and J by 2 bases; unmatched bases: 8.

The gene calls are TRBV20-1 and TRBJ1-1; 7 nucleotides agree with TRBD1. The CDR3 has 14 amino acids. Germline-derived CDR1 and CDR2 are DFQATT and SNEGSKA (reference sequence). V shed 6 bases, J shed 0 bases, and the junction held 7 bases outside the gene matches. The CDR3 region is CSALPGQLNTEAFF. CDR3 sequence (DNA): TGCAGTGCGTTGCCGGGACAGCTGAACACTGAAGCTTTCTTT.

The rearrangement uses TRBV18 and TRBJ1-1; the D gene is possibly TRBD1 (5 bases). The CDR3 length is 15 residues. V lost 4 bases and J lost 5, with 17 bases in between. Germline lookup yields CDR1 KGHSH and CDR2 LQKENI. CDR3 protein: CASSQAGPGGTEAFF. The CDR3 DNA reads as TGTGCCAGCTCACAGGCAGGGCCCGGGGGAACTGAAGCTTTCTTT. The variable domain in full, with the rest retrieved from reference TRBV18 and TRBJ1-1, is NAGVMQNPRHLVRRRGQEARLRCSPMKGHSHVYWYRQLPEEGLKFMVYLQKENIIDESGMPKERFSAEFPKEGPSILRIQQVVRGDSAAYFCASSQAGPGGTEAFFGQGTRLTVV.

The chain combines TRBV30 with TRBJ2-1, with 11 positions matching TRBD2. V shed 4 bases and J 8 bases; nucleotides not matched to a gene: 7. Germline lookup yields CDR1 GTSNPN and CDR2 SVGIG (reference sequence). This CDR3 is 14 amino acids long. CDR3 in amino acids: CAWTLAGGRDEQFF. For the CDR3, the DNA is TGTGCCTGGACCCTAGCGGGAGGTAGAGATGAGCAGTTCTTC.

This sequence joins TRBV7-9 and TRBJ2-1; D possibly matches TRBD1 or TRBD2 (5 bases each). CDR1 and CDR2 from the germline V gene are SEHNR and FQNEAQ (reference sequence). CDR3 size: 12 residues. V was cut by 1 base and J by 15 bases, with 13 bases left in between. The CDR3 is CASSLGGDTGFF. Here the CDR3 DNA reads TGTGCCAGCAGCTTAGGAGGGGATACGGGGTTCTTC.

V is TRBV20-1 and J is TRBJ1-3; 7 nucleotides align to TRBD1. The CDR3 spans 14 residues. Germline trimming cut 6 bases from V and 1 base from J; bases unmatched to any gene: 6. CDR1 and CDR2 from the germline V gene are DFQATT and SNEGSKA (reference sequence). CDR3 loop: CSAEQGGSGNTIYF. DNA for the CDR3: TGCAGTGCCGAGCAGGGGGGTTCTGGAAACACCATATATTTT.

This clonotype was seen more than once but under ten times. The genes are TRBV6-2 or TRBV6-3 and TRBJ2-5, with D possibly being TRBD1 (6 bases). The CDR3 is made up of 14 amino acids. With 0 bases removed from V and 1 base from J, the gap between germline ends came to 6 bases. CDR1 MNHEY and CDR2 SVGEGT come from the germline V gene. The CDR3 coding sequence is TGTGCCAGCAGTTACTCGGACAGCCAAGAGACCCAGTACTTC. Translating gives CASSYSDSQETQYF.

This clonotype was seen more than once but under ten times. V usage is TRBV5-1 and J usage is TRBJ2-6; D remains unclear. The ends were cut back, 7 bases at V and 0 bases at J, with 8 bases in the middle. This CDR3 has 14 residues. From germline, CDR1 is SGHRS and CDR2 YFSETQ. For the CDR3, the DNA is TGCGCCAGCGGAGACCCCTCTGGGGCCAACGTCCTGACTTTC. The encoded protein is CASGDPSGANVLTF.

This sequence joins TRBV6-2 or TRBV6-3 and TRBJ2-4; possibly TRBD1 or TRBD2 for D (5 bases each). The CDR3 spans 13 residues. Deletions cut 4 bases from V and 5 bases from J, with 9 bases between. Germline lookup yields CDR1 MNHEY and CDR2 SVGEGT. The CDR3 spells CASSLGTENIQYF. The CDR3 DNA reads TGTGCCAGCAGTTTGGGGACGGAAAACATTCAGTACTTC.

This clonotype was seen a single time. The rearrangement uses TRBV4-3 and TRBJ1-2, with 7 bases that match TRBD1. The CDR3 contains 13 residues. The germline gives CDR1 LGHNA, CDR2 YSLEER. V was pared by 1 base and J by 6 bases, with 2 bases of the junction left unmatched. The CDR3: CASSQATGDGYTF. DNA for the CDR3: TGCGCCAGCAGCCAAGCCACAGGGGATGGCTACACCTTC.

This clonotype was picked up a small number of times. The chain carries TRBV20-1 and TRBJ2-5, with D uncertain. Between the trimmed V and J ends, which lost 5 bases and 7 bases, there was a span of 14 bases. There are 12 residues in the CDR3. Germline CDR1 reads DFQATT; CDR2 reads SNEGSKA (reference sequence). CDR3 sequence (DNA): TGCAGTGCTGCTTTAGGCCCAAGGACCCAGTACTTC. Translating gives CSAALGPRTQYF.

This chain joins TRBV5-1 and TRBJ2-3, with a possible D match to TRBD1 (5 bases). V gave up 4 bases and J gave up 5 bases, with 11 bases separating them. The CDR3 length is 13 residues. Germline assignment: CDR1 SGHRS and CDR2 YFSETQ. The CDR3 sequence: CASSVQGGDTQYF. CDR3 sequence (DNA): TGCGCCAGCAGCGTTCAGGGCGGAGATACGCAGTATTTT. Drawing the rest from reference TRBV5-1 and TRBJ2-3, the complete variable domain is KAGVTQTPRYLIKTRGQQVTLSCSPISGHRSVSWYQQTPGQGLQFLFEYFSETQRNKGNFPGRFSGRQFSNSRSEMNVSTLELGDSALYLCASSVQGGDTQYFGPGTRLTVL.

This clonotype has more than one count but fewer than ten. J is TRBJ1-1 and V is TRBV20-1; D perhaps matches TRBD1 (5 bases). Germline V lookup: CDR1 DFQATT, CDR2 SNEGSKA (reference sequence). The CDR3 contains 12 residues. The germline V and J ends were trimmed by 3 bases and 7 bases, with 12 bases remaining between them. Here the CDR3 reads CSARSREIEAFF. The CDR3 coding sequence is TGCAGTGCTAGGTCCAGGGAGATTGAAGCTTTCTTT.

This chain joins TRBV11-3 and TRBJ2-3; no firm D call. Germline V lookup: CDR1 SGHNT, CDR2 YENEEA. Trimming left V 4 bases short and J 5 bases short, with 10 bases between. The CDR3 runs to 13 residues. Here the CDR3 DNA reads TGTGCCAGCAGCTGGAGCCTCGGAGATACGCAGTATTTT. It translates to CASSWSLGDTQYF. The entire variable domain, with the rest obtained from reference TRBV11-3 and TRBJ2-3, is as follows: EAGVVQSPRYKIIEKKQPVAFWCNPISGHNTLYWYLQNLGQGPELLIRYENEEAVDDSQLPKDRFSAERLKGVDSTLKIQPAELGDSAVYLCASSWSLGDTQYFGPGTRLTVL.